These 5 T cell receptor beta chains share one sample of origin, sequenced in a study of T cell responses to AZD1222 COVID-19 vaccine. Data came from immunoSEQ multiplex PCR; TCRdb stores just in-frame clones and leaves some out. The data contain 150,000 to 180,000 clones, around 90% of them seen just once; the ten biggest clones take up less than 3.5%. The material was peripheral blood, obtained on day 0 of AZD1222 vaccination. The source is an adult in good health.

The V and J genes are TRBV6-5 and TRBJ1-5, with a weak D call TRBD1 (6 bases). Germline V lookup: CDR1 MNHEY, CDR2 SVGAGI. V was shortened by 7 bases and J by 6 bases, with 16 bases between the two germline ends. The CDR3 contains 14 residues. The CDR3 DNA is TGTGCCAGCAATCCACAGGGCTGGGGTCAGCCCCAGCATTTT. Protein sequence: CASNPQGWGQPQHF.

The chain uses TRBV4-2 and TRBJ1-2; weak D call: TRBD1 (5 bases). V lost 3 bases and J 8 bases, leaving 7 bases between the germline ends. The CDR3 has 11 residues. Germline-derived CDR1 and CDR2 are LGHNA and YNFKEQ. CDR3 sequence: CASSQEGGYTF. The CDR3 nucleotides are TGTGCCAGCAGCCAGGAGGGGGGCTACACCTTC.

The chain employs TRBV6-6 and TRBJ1-5; 8 positions agree with TRBD1. Germline CDR1 and CDR2: MNHNY and SVGAGI (reference sequence). The CDR3 is 13 amino acids. V lost 2 bases and J lost 9; bases outside the gene matches: 3. In DNA, the CDR3 is TGTGCCAGCAGTTACCTAGACAGGGGGCCCCAGCATTTT. Protein sequence: CASSYLDRGPQHF.

V usage is TRBV5-6 and J usage is TRBJ2-7; TRBD2 matches at 7 bases. Germline CDR1 SGHDT, CDR2 YYEEEE. V lost 1 base, J lost 3 bases, and 4 bases stayed unmatched. The CDR3 consists of 14 residues. The CDR3 is CASSLSGGGYEQYF. The CDR3 region has the DNA TGTGCCAGCAGCTTGTCTGGGGGGGGCTACGAGCAGTACTTC.

The chain joins TRBV5-4 to TRBJ2-3, with TRBD2 identical over 9 bases. V lost 1 base to trimming and J lost 2 bases; unmatched junction nucleotides: 5. From germline, CDR1 is SGHNT and CDR2 YYREEE (reference sequence). This CDR3 has 16 amino acids. The CDR3 DNA sequence: TGTGCCAGCAGCTTGAGACTAGCGGCATACACAGATACGCAGTATTTT. The encoded protein is CASSLRLAAYTDTQYF.